In this sample, the clone carrying this T cell receptor (beta chain) turned up many times. Each CDR3 protein gets one entry after TCRdb re-called the RT-PCR reads with MiXCR. The sample contains over 350,000 distinct CDR3 sequences, approximately 16% of which appear only once. This specimen belongs to a study of patients and donors after allogeneic stem cell transplantation. CDR1 is SQVTM and CDR2 is ANQGSEA in the germline V gene. The CDR3 totals 13 residues. Trimming removed 4 bases at V and 8 bases at J, with 15 bases between. The V gene is TRBV29-1, the J gene TRBJ2-1; D perhaps matches TRBD1 (5 bases). The TCR was taken from a human donor who was either an allogeneic HSCT recipient or a stem cell or donor lymphocyte infusion donor (not recorded which). It is not recorded whose cells these are; they may come from a transplant donor. The material sequenced was blood, either unsorted or a sorted T cell fraction (not recorded which). The CDR3 bases are TGCAGCGTTGGGGGCCTAGGGCCTTATGAGCAGTTCTTC. Translated, it gives CSVGGLGPYEQFF.